These 8 T cell receptor beta chains came from one sample sequenced in a study of CD8 T cells in Susac syndrome. RNA in amounts of roughly 0.45 to 1 ug was reverse transcribed with random hexamers. Using its own MiXCR run on the immunoSEQ multiplex PCR reads, TCRdb lists one record per CDR3 protein. The sample consists of around 150,000 distinct CDR3 sequences, about 94% of them appearing once. Sequencing was performed on CD8+ T cells from PBMCs. Source of these receptors: a human donor in good health.

The gene calls are TRBV20-1 and TRBJ2-6, with D possibly matching TRBD2 (6 bases). Trimming left V 3 bases short and J 2 bases short, with 11 bases between. The germline CDR1 and CDR2 sequences are DFQATT and SNEGSKA (reference sequence). The CDR3 spans 15 residues. The CDR3 loop reads CSASGRVTGANVLTF. CDR3 coding DNA: TGCAGTGCTAGCGGGAGAGTTACTGGGGCCAACGTCCTGACTTTC.

This clonotype was recorded only once. The chain carries TRBV9 and TRBJ2-3, with 7 bases identical to TRBD1. The CDR3 spans 16 residues. CDR1 is SGDLS and CDR2 is YYNGEE in the germline V gene. V shed 4 bases and J 2 bases; nucleotides not matched to a gene: 10. CDR3 DNA: TGTGCCAGCAGCCCAAGGGGGCGGGCATCCACAGATACGCAGTATTTT. It codes for CASSPRGRASTDTQYF.

The chain couples TRBV20-1 to TRBJ1-2; a possible D gene is TRBD1 (6 bases). This CDR3 has 13 residues. The germline V gene has CDR1 DFQATT and CDR2 SNEGSKA (reference sequence). V was trimmed by 5 bases and J by 2 bases, leaving 12 bases between them. Written as DNA, the CDR3 is TGCAGTGCTTCCGGGACAACCAACTATGGCTACACCTTC. Its protein is CSASGTTNYGYTF.

V usage is TRBV7-9 and J usage is TRBJ2-7; D possibly corresponds to TRBD1 (5 bases). Germline V lookup: CDR1 SEHNR, CDR2 FQNEAQ (reference sequence). V was shortened by 1 base and J by 3 bases, with 10 bases between the two germline ends. CDR3 size: 14 residues. This CDR3 reads CASSLVVRDYEQYF. CDR3 nucleotide sequence: TGTGCCAGCAGCTTAGTCGTCAGGGACTACGAGCAGTACTTC.

The rearrangement links TRBV25-1 to TRBJ2-1; weak D call: TRBD1 (5 bases). The CDR3 is 13 amino acids. V lost 8 bases and J 8 bases, leaving 16 bases between the germline ends. The germline gives CDR1 MGHDK, CDR2 SYGVNS. The CDR3 DNA reads as TGTGCCAGCCGTAAGGGGCTTCACGATGAGCAGTTCTTC. Translating it yields CASRKGLHDEQFF.

The chain carries TRBV14 and TRBJ2-7; D not resolved. Trimming cost V 1 base and J 2 bases, with 3 bases left between them. Germline CDR1 is SGHDN and CDR2 is FVKESK. The CDR3 is made up of 12 amino acids. DNA for the CDR3: TGTGCCAGCAGCCAAGTACCCTACGAGCAGTACTTC. It encodes CASSQVPYEQYF.

This rearrangement joins TRBV27 to TRBJ2-7; no clear D gene. This CDR3 has 18 residues. Germline assignment: CDR1 MNHEY and CDR2 SMNVEV (reference sequence). The V and J ends lost 6 bases and 0 bases respectively, with 24 bases between them. DNA for the CDR3: TGTGCCAGCAGGGGAATTGGCGTGGGCGGCCAAAGCTCCTACGAGCAGTACTTC. It yields the protein CASRGIGVGGQSSYEQYF.

The V and J genes are TRBV7-3 and TRBJ1-2, with TRBD1 as a possible D gene (5 bases). CDR1 and CDR2 (germline): SGHTA, FQGTGA. Trimming stripped 1 base from V and 4 bases from J, with 16 bases between. The CDR3 covers 16 residues. CDR3 bases: TGTGCCAGCAGCTTAAACCCGTCGACAGCCTCCTATGGCTACACCTTC. It specifies CASSLNPSTASYGYTF.